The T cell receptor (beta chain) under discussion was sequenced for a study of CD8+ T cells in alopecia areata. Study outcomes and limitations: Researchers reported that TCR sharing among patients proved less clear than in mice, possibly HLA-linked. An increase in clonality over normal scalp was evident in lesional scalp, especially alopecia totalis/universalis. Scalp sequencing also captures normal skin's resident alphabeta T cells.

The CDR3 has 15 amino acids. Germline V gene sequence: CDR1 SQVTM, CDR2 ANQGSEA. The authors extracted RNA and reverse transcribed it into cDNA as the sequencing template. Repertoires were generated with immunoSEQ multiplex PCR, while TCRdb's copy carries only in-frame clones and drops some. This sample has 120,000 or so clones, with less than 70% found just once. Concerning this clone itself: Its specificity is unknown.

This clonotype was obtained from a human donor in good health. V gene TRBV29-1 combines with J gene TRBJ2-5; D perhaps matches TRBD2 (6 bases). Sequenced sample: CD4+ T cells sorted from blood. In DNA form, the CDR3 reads TGCAGTGCCACAGGCGGGGCGATTCCACAAGAGACCCAGTACTTC. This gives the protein CSATGGAIPQETQYF.